Following are 24 T cell receptor beta chains from one sample sequenced in a study of T cell changes during pregnancy in multiple sclerosis. TCRdb's copy holds only in-frame clones and misses some; the assay was immunoSEQ multiplex PCR. Counted here are under 130,000 clones, 85% to 95% occurring once; the ten biggest clones make up about 0.89%. The source was peripheral blood, collected after pregnancy. The receptor source for this set is a female donor with multiple sclerosis, enrolled in a pregnancy study.

The V and J genes are TRBV5-1 and TRBJ2-2, with 8 positions matching TRBD1. Per germline, CDR1 SGHRS and CDR2 YFSETQ. V lost 0 bases, J lost 6 bases, and 7 bases stayed unmatched. The CDR3 has 16 residues. CDR3 in amino acids: CASSLEGQGASGELFF. In DNA, the CDR3 is TGCGCCAGCAGCTTGGAGGGCCAGGGGGCCTCCGGGGAGCTGTTTTTT. The variable domain in full, completed from reference TRBV5-1 and TRBJ2-2, reads KAGVTQTPRYLIKTRGQQVTLSCSPISGHRSVSWYQQTPGQGLQFLFEYFSETQRNKGNFPGRFSGRQFSNSRSEMNVSTLELGDSALYLCASSLEGQGASGELFFGEGSRLTVL.

This rearrangement joins TRBV5-1 to TRBJ2-2, with D perhaps matching TRBD2 (6 bases). Trimming took off 3 bases at V and 0 bases at J, with 9 bases between the two ends. Germline V gene data show CDR1 as SGHRS and CDR2 as YFSETQ. The CDR3 extends over 15 amino acids. The CDR3 protein is CASSSGLTNTGELFF. CDR3 coding DNA: TGCGCCAGCAGCTCGGGACTCACGAACACCGGGGAGCTGTTTTTT.

This clone was found a few times. The DNA for the CDR3 is TGTGCCTGGAACCGACAGGGGGGATACGAGCAGTACTTC. Its protein is CAWNRQGGYEQYF. The J gene is TRBJ2-7, the V gene TRBV30; 9 bases fit TRBD1. The length of the CDR3 is 13 residues. Per the germline V gene, CDR1 is GTSNPN and CDR2 is SVGIG (reference sequence). With V trimmed by 4 bases and J by 4 bases, 5 bases remained unmatched.

The genes are TRBV7-2 and TRBJ1-5; 8 positions match TRBD1. The CDR3 length is 19 residues. V lost 5 bases, J lost 2 bases, and 17 bases stayed unmatched. The germline gives CDR1 SGHTA, CDR2 FQGNSA. As DNA, the CDR3 is TGTGCCAGCAGCGTCGGGACCCAGGGGGCCTTAGCCGGCAATCAGCCCCAGCATTTT. It yields the protein CASSVGTQGALAGNQPQHF.

The chain is built from TRBV5-5 and TRBJ2-3; 10 bases line up with TRBD2. Trimming at V came to 3 bases and at J to 0 bases, leaving 7 bases not matched to a gene. There are 17 residues in the CDR3. From germline, CDR1 is SGHKS and CDR2 YYEKEE (reference sequence). This CDR3 is CASSSTSGATSTDTQYF. The CDR3 DNA is TGTGCCAGCAGCTCAACTAGCGGGGCTACTAGCACAGATACGCAGTATTTT.

V gene TRBV5-4 combines with J gene TRBJ2-1, with 7 positions matching TRBD2. Germline V gives CDR1 SGHNT, CDR2 YYREEE (reference sequence). There are 17 residues in the CDR3. Unmatched junction bases numbered 11, after V lost 3 bases and J lost 2 bases. CDR3 DNA sequence: TGTGCCAGCAGCTGGGGGGGAGGGCTGAGGGCCTACAATGAGCAGTTCTTC. Protein sequence: CASSWGGGLRAYNEQFF.

The chain is built from TRBV18 and TRBJ1-1, with D hard to call. Germline V gene lookup returns CDR1 KGHSH and CDR2 LQKENI. The CDR3 is made up of 13 amino acids. Trimming stripped 2 bases from V and 1 base from J, with 5 bases between. The CDR3 reads CASSPFGNTEAFF. The CDR3 region has the DNA TGTGCCAGCTCACCATTCGGGAACACTGAAGCTTTCTTT. The full variable domain, completed using reference TRBV18 and TRBJ1-1, is NAGVMQNPRHLVRRRGQEARLRCSPMKGHSHVYWYRQLPEEGLKFMVYLQKENIIDESGMPKERFSAEFPKEGPSILRIQQVVRGDSAAYFCASSPFGNTEAFFGQGTRLTVV.

The chain has TRBV28 and TRBJ1-1, with TRBD1 matching over 12 bases. There are 16 residues in the CDR3. Germline assignment: CDR1 MDHEN and CDR2 SYDVKM. The V segment lost 5 bases and the J segment 6 bases; nucleotides outside the gene matches: 10. The CDR3 loop reads CASSLNSGTGGSEAFF. The DNA of the CDR3 is TGTGCCAGCAGTCTCAATTCCGGGACAGGGGGCTCTGAAGCTTTCTTT.

J is TRBJ2-1 and V is TRBV6-6; possibly TRBD2 for D (5 bases). This CDR3 is 13 amino acids long. CDR1 is MNHNY, CDR2 SVGAGI, per germline (reference sequence). V was clipped by 5 bases and J by 4 bases, with 9 bases between them. CDR3: CASSERTYNEQFF. In DNA, the CDR3 is TGTGCCAGCAGTGAGCGGACTTACAATGAGCAGTTCTTC.

The rearrangement joins TRBV29-1 to TRBJ2-3; 11 positions match TRBD2. The germline CDR1 and CDR2 sequences are SQVTM and ANQGSEA. Trimming took 2 bases from V and 4 from J; bases not matched to a gene: 2. This CDR3 spans 14 amino acids. Here the CDR3 DNA reads TGCAGCGTTGAAACTAGCGGGAGCCCAGATACGCAGTATTTT. Its translation: CSVETSGSPDTQYF.

The chain combines TRBV14 with TRBJ2-1; 7 bases agree with TRBD1. The CDR3 is 16 amino acids. Germline CDR1 reads SGHDN; CDR2 reads FVKESK. J was trimmed by 4 bases and V by 0 bases; bases with no gene match: 6. In nucleotides, the CDR3 is TGTGCCAGCAGCCAAGATCAAGGGGGCAGGTACAATGAGCAGTTCTTC. Its translation: CASSQDQGGRYNEQFF.

This chain connects TRBV6-5 to TRBJ1-1; 8 bases are shared with TRBD1. The CDR3 totals 15 residues. The V gene's germline CDR1 is MNHEY and CDR2 SVGAGI. V lost 3 bases to trimming and J lost 3 bases; unmatched junction nucleotides: 6. The CDR3 DNA reads TGTGCCAGCAGTTATTCCGGGACAGGCTACACTGAAGCTTTCTTT. Encoded protein: CASSYSGTGYTEAFF.

The chain is built from TRBV5-8 and TRBJ1-1; 10 bases are shared with TRBD1. V was clipped by 4 bases and J by 8 bases; unmatched bases: 14. Germline V lookup: CDR1 SGHTS, CDR2 YDEGEE. The CDR3 has 16 amino acids. Written as DNA, the CDR3 is TGTGCCAGCAGCCCCGACAGGGGGCGTCTTATAACCGAAGCTTTCTTT. The encoded protein is CASSPDRGRLITEAFF. The full variable domain, with the rest looked up from reference TRBV5-8 and TRBJ1-1, is EAGVTQSPTHLIKTRGQQATLRCSPISGHTSVYWYQQALGLGLQFLLWYDEGEERNRGNFPPRFSGRQFPNYSSELNVNALELEDSALYLCASSPDRGRLITEAFFGQGTRLTVV.

The rearrangement joins TRBV7-2 to TRBJ2-1; D uncertain. V shed 4 bases and J shed 0 bases, with 4 bases lying between them. CDR3 length equals 13 residues. Germline V gives CDR1 SGHTA, CDR2 FQGNSA. CDR3 sequence: CASSSLSYNEQFF. For the CDR3, the DNA is TGTGCCAGCAGCTCCCTCTCCTACAATGAGCAGTTCTTC.

This rearrangement joins TRBV9 to TRBJ2-1; D possibly corresponds to TRBD2 (7 bases). This CDR3 contains 21 residues. CDR1 and CDR2 from the germline V gene are SGDLS and YYNGEE. The V gene lost 0 bases and the J gene lost 5 bases, with 30 bases spanning the gap. CDR3 residues: CASSVEGGTVVGRGTDNEQFF. The CDR3 nucleotides read TGTGCCAGCAGCGTAGAGGGGGGGACGGTTGTGGGGCGGGGGACGGACAATGAGCAGTTCTTC.

On this clone: This sample also contains other DNA sequences that code for the same CDR3. The chain links TRBV5-4 to TRBJ1-2, with D perhaps TRBD1 (5 bases). With 3 bases removed from V and 5 bases from J, the gap between germline ends came to 8 bases. Germline V lookup: CDR1 SGHNT, CDR2 YYREEE (reference sequence). The CDR3 runs to 12 residues. CDR3 DNA: TGTGCCAGCAGCTCTACAGGATATGGCTACACCTTC. It translates to CASSSTGYGYTF. Full variable domain (rest looked up from reference TRBV5-4 and TRBJ1-2): ETGVTQSPTHLIKTRGQQVTLRCSSQSGHNTVSWYQQALGQGPQFIFQYYREEENGRGNFPPRFSGLQFPNYSSELNVNALELDDSALYLCASSSTGYGYTFGSGTRLTVV.

This chain links TRBV19 with TRBJ1-4, with D maybe TRBD1 (5 bases). From germline, CDR1 is LNHDA and CDR2 SQIVND (reference sequence). Trimming took 6 bases from V and 9 from J, leaving 11 bases between them. This CDR3 has 12 amino acids. DNA for the CDR3: TGTGCCAGTAGCTGGGACTTCAAAAAACTGTTTTTT. Amino acid sequence: CASSWDFKKLFF.

The chain couples TRBV4-1 to TRBJ1-5, with TRBD1 as a possible D gene (6 bases). This CDR3 spans 17 amino acids. V was shortened by 4 bases and J by 2 bases, with 18 bases between the two germline ends. Germline loops: CDR1 MGHRA, CDR2 YSYEKL. This CDR3 is CASSPGGRGGGNQPQHF. The DNA of the CDR3 is TGCGCCAGCAGCCCTGGAGGCAGGGGCGGCGGCAATCAGCCCCAGCATTTT.

The chain uses TRBV27 and TRBJ2-4, with 8 bases fitting TRBD2. Germline CDR1 MNHEY, CDR2 SMNVEV (reference sequence). V lost 6 bases, J lost 8 bases, and 12 bases stayed unmatched. The CDR3 spans 15 residues. The CDR3 nucleotides read TGTGCCAGCAGAACGAGCGGGGGCCCCTTAGACATTCAGTACTTC. It translates to CASRTSGGPLDIQYF.

This chain connects TRBV7-3 to TRBJ2-2; 7 bases align to TRBD1. V lost 4 bases to trimming and J lost 2 bases; unmatched junction nucleotides: 7. CDR1 is SGHTA, CDR2 FQGTGA, per germline. The CDR3 is 16 residues long. CDR3 protein: CASSSHGTVNTGELFF. The CDR3 DNA sequence: TGTGCCAGCAGCTCCCATGGGACAGTTAACACCGGGGAGCTGTTTTTT. Drawing the rest from reference TRBV7-3 and TRBJ2-2, the complete variable domain is GAGVSQTPSNKVTEKGKYVELRCDPISGHTALYWYRQSLGQGPEFLIYFQGTGAADDSGLPNDRFFAVRPEGSVSTLKIQRTERGDSAVYLCASSSHGTVNTGELFFGEGSRLTVL.

The J gene is TRBJ2-7, the V gene TRBV6-5, with D tentatively TRBD2 (6 bases). The CDR3 totals 12 residues. The germline V and J ends were trimmed by 8 bases and 3 bases, with 11 bases remaining between them. Germline V gives CDR1 MNHEY, CDR2 SVGAGI. In DNA form, the CDR3 reads TGTGCCAGCGGGGACTCGAGCTACGAGCAGTACTTC. This encodes CASGDSSYEQYF.

This sequence joins TRBV21-1 and TRBJ2-7; the table's D call TRBD1 went unverified against the DNA. TRBV21-1 is a known pseudogene. The CDR3 loop spans 13 amino acids. CDR3: CAMEGRGDYEQYF. CDR3 sequence (DNA): TGTGCCATGGAAGGCAGGGGGGACTACGAGCAGTACTTC.

The rearrangement uses TRBV25-1 and TRBJ1-2; a possible D gene is TRBD1 (5 bases). Germline values: CDR1 MGHDK, CDR2 SYGVNS. CDR3 length: 15 amino acids. Trimming cost V 6 bases and J 4 bases, with 18 bases left between them. CDR3 region: CASRGSAGSSYGYTF. The CDR3 nucleotides read TGTGCCAGCAGGGGGTCAGCAGGGTCAAGCTATGGCTACACCTTC.

CDR3 coding DNA: TGTGCCAGCAGTGACCTCGGACAGGGGCGTTACAATGAGCAGTTCTTC. Amino acid sequence: CASSDLGQGRYNEQFF. The chain combines TRBV28 with TRBJ2-1, with 9 positions matching TRBD1. The CDR3 runs 16 residues. From germline, CDR1 is MDHEN and CDR2 SYDVKM. Losses at the gene ends were 5 bases for V and 4 bases for J; bases not matched to a gene: 9.